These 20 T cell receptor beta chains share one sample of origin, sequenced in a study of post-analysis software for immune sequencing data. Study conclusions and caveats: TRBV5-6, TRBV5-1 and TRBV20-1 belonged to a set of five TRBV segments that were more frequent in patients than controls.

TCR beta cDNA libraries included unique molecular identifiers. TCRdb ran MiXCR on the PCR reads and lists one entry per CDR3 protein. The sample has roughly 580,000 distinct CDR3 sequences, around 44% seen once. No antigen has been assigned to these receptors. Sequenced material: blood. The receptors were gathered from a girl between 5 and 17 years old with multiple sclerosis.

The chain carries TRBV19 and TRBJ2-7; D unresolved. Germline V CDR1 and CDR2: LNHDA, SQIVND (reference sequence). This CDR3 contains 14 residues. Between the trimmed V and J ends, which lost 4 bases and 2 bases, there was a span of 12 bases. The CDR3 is CASSNPMRPYEQYF. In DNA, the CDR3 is TGTGCCAGTAGTAATCCGATGCGCCCCTACGAGCAGTACTTC.

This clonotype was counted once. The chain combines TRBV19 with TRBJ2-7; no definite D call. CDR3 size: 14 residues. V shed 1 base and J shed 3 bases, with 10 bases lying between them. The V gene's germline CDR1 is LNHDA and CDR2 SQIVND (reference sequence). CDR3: CASSIGTGDYEQYF. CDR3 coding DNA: TGTGCCAGTAGTATAGGGACCGGTGACTACGAGCAGTACTTC. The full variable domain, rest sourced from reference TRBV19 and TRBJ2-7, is DGGITQSPKYLFRKEGQNVTLSCEQNLNHDAMYWYRQDPGQGLRLIYYSQIVNDFQKGDIAEGYSVSREKKESFPLTVTSAQKNPTAFYLCASSIGTGDYEQYFGPGTRLTVT.

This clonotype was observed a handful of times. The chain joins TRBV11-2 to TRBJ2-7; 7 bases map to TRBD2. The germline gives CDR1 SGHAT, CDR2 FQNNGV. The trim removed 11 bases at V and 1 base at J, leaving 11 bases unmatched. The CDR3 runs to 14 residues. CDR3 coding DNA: TGTGCCTCCCCATCCCCTAGCGGATCCTACGAGCAGTACTTC. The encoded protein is CASPSPSGSYEQYF.

The DNA for the CDR3 is TGTGCCAGCAGTTTCCTCCCCCTTTCCCGACGGAACTATGGCTACACCTTC. Encoded protein: CASSFLPLSRRNYGYTF. The rearrangement links TRBV27 to TRBJ1-2; D unresolved. With 3 bases removed from V and 2 bases from J, the gap between germline ends came to 19 bases. This CDR3 contains 17 residues. CDR1 is MNHEY and CDR2 is SMNVEV in the germline V gene (reference sequence).

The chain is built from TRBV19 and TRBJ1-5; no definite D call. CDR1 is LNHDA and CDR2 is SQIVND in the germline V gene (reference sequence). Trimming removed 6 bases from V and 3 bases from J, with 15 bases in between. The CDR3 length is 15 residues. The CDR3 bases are TGTGCCAGTAGCCGAACGGTGGACCTCAATCAGCCCCAGCATTTT. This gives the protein CASSRTVDLNQPQHF.

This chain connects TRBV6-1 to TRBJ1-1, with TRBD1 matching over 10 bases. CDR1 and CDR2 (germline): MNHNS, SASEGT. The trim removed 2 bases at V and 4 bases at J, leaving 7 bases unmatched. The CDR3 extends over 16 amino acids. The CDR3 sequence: CASSEPGTGVRTEAFF. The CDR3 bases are TGTGCCAGCAGTGAACCAGGGACAGGGGTTCGCACTGAAGCTTTCTTT.

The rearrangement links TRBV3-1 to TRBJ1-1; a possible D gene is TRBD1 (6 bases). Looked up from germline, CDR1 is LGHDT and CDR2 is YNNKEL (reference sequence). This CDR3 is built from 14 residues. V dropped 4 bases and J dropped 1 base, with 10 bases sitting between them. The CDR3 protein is CASSRLQGNTEAFF. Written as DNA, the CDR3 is TGTGCCAGCAGCCGCCTACAGGGGAACACTGAAGCTTTCTTT.

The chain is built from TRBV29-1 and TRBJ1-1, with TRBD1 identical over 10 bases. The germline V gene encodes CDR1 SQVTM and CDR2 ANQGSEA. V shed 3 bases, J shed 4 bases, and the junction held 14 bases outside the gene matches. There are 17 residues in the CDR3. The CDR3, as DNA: TGCAGCGTTGAGAGGGTGGGACAGGGGTTTTGGACCACTGAAGCTTTCTTT. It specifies CSVERVGQGFWTTEAFF.

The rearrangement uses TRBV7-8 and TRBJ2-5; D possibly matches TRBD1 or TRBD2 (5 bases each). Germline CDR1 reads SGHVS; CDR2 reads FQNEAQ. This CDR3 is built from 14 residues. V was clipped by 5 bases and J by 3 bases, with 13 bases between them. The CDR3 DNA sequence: TGTGCCAGCAGCCTCTGGGGGAGAGAAGAGACCCAGTACTTC. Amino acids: CASSLWGREETQYF. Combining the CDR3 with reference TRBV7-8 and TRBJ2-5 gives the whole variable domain GAGVSQSPRYKVAKRGQDVALRCDPISGHVSLFWYQQALGQGPEFLTYFQNEAQLDKSGLPSDRFFAERPEGSVSTLKIQRTQQEDSAVYLCASSLWGREETQYFGPGTRLLVL.

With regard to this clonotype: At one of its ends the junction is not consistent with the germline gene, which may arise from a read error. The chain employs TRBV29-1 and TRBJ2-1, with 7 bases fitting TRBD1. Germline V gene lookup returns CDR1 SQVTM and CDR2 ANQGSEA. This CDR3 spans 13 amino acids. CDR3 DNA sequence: TGCAGCGGCACGACAGGGTTCCACAATGGGCAGTTCTTC. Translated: CSGTTGFHNGQFF.

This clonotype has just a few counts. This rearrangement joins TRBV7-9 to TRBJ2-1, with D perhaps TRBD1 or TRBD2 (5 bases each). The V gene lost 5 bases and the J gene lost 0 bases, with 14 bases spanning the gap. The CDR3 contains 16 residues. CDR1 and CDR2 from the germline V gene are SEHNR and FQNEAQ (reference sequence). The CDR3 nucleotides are TGTGCCAGCAGCCCCGGGGCAGGGACCTCCTACAATGAGCAGTTCTTC. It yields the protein CASSPGAGTSYNEQFF.

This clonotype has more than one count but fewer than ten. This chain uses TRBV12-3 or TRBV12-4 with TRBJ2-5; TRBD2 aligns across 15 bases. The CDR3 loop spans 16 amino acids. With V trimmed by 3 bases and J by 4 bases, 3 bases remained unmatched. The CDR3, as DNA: TGTGCCAGCAGTTTCTGGACTAGCGGGGGGGCAGAGACCCAGTACTTC. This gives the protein CASSFWTSGGAETQYF.

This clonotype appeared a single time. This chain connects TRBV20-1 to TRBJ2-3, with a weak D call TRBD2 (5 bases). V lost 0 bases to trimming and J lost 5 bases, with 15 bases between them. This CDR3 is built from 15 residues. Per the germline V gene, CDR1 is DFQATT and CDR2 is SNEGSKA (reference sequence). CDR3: CSARDRRNRGDTQYF. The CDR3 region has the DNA TGCAGTGCTAGAGATCGAAGGAATCGGGGAGATACGCAGTATTTT.

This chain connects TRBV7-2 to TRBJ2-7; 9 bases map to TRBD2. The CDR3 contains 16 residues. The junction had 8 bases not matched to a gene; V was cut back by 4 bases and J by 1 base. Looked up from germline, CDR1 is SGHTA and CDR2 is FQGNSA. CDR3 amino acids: CASSYLSGSRSYEQYF. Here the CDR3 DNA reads TGTGCCAGCAGCTATCTTAGCGGGAGTCGATCCTACGAGCAGTACTTC.

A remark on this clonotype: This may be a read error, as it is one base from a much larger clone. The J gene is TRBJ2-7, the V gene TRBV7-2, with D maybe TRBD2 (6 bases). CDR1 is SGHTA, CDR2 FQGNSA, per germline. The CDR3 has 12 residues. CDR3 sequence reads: CAGSFGGREQYF. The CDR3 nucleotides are TGTGCCGGCAGCTTCGGGGGTCGTGAGCAGTACTTC.

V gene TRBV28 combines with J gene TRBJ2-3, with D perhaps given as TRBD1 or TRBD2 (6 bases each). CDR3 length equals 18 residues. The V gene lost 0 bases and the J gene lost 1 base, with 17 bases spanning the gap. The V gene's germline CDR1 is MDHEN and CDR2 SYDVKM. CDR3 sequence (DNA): TGTGCCAGCAGTTTATGGGGCCGTAGAGGGGGGCGCACAGATACGCAGTATTTT. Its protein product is CASSLWGRRGGRTDTQYF.

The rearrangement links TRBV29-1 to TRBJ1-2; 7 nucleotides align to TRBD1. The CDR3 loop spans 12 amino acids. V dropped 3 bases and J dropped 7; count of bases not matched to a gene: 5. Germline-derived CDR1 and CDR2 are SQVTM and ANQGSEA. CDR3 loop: CSVERGRGGYTF. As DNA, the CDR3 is TGCAGCGTTGAGAGGGGGCGCGGTGGCTACACCTTC.

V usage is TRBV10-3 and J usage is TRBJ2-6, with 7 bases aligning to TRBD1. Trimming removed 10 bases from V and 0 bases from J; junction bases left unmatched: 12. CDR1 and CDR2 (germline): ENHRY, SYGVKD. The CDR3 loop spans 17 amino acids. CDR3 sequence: CATGTTGDRSGANVLTF. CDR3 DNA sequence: TGTGCCACTGGGACCACAGGGGACCGCTCTGGGGCCAACGTCCTGACTTTC.

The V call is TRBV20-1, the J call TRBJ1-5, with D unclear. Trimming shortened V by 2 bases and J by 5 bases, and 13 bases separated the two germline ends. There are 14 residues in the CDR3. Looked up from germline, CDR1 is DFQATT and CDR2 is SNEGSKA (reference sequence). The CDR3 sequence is CSARIGTAHQPQHF. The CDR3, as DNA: TGCAGTGCTAGAATAGGCACCGCTCATCAGCCCCAGCATTTT.

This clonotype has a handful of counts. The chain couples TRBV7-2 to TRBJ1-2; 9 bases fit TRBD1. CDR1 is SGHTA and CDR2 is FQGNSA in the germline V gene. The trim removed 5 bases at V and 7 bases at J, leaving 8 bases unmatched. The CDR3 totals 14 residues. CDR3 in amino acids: CASSPAGQGSGYTF. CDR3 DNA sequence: TGTGCCAGCAGCCCTGCTGGACAGGGGAGTGGCTACACCTTC.